This TCR beta chain was recorded in a study of shared clonotypes between healthy human individuals. Study overall: With ages of 18 to 49, the donors were a couple of women and a few men. Per donor, CD8 memory used one plate, CD8 naive used two, CD4 memory used three and CD4 naive used three.

Germline CDR1 SNHLY, CDR2 FYNNEI. V lost 6 bases to trimming and J lost 3 bases, with 21 bases between them. The CDR3 length is 16 residues. General study findings and limits: A reduction in generation probabilities was seen for non-shared clonotypes relative to those shared by all four donors.

An approximately 200 ng quantity of DNA, tens of thousands of T cell genomes, went into the sorted-subset replicate PCRs. Some clones are missing from TCRdb's copy, which holds only in-frame ones; the method was immunoSEQ multiplex PCR. The table shows about 2.2 million clones, with roughly 91% occurring only once. It was CD45RO-negative cells, positively selected for CCR7, that made up naive CD8 cells, with terminally differentiated effector memory CD45RA+ cells excluded. On this clone: Its antigen is currently unknown.

The TCR was taken from a man aged 18-30 years in good health. Some clones in this sample may be carry-over from other donors' samples. The chain couples TRBV2 to TRBJ2-7; D uncertain. The source material was naive CD8+ T cells from PBMCs. The DNA of the CDR3 is TGTGCCAGCAGCCCAGCCCATGCAGATAAACGCTACGAGCAGTACTTC. This gives the protein CASSPAHADKRYEQYF.